The 19 T cell receptor beta chains given below trace back to one sample, sequenced in a study of T cells in Graves' hyperthyroidism and ophthalmopathy. Amplified TCR beta CDR3 regions derived from RNA transcripts. HTBI primers were used for first-round RT-PCR of the TCR CDR3. TCRdb re-analysed the multiplex PCR reads in MiXCR, keeping a single row per CDR3 protein. The sample comprises about 340,000 distinct CDR3 sequences, 15% to 20% of which are singletons, and around 47% rests with the top ten. The sample comprised blood. The source of these receptors is a woman aged 45-65 years with Graves' hyperthyroidism.

This clonotype was recorded many times. This chain uses TRBV5-1 with TRBJ2-1; TRBD2 might be the D (5 bases). The V gene's germline CDR1 is SGHRS and CDR2 YFSETQ. Trimming stripped 3 bases from V and 8 bases from J, with 18 bases between. The CDR3 has 15 amino acids. The CDR3 here is CASSSVGLPVDEQFF. CDR3 DNA sequence: TGCGCCAGCAGCTCGGTCGGACTCCCTGTTGATGAGCAGTTCTTC.

This clonotype was observed a handful of times. V usage is TRBV10-1 and J usage is TRBJ2-5; D remains unclear. CDR1 and CDR2 (germline): WNHNN, SYGVQD (reference sequence). The CDR3 length is 13 residues. V lost 11 bases, J lost 5 bases, and 18 bases lay in between. The CDR3 is CASTGRRRETQYF. CDR3 DNA: TGCGCCTCCACCGGACGGCGCAGGGAGACCCAGTACTTC.

The chain recombines TRBV9 with TRBJ2-7; D remains unclear. The germline CDR1 and CDR2 sequences are SGDLS and YYNGEE. CDR3 length equals 13 residues. The V end was cut by 3 bases, the J end by 2 bases, with 9 bases between. DNA of the CDR3: TGTGCCAGCAGCGCCTCGGACGCCTACGAGCAGTACTTC. It translates to CASSASDAYEQYF.

This clonotype appeared many times. The chain carries TRBV19 and TRBJ1-6; 8 bases agree with TRBD1. With V trimmed by 5 bases and J by 10 bases, 13 bases remained unmatched. The CDR3 sequence is 16 residues long. Germline-derived CDR1 and CDR2 are LNHDA and SQIVND (reference sequence). The CDR3 DNA follows: TGTGCCAGTAGTCCACCCTCGGACAGGGTTGGATCACCCCTCCACTTT. It yields the protein CASSPPSDRVGSPLHF.

The chain carries TRBV20-1 and TRBJ1-2; D might be TRBD1 (6 bases). Germline CDR1 and CDR2: DFQATT and SNEGSKA (reference sequence). V lost 3 bases to trimming and J lost 4 bases, with 12 bases between them. This CDR3 is built from 13 residues. CDR3 region: CSARDSYSYGYTF. The CDR3 region has the DNA TGCAGTGCTAGGGACAGCTACTCCTATGGCTACACCTTC.

The gene calls are TRBV6-1 and TRBJ2-7, with D perhaps TRBD1 (6 bases). Germline-derived CDR1 and CDR2 are MNHNS and SASEGT. Trimming stripped 5 bases from V and 0 bases from J, with 11 bases between. The CDR3 extends over 14 amino acids. CDR3 nucleotide sequence: TGTGCCAGCAGTCCCCCAGGGGTCTCCTACGAGCAGTACGTC. Amino acids: CASSPPGVSYEQYV.

This clonotype was recorded many times. The CDR3 is CASSRDSPGLRSEQYF. CDR3 nucleotide sequence: TGTGCCAGCAGCCGGGACAGTCCGGGACTTCGGTCGGAGCAGTACTTC. The rearrangement joins TRBV5-5 to TRBJ2-7; TRBD1 might be the D (7 bases). The CDR3 spans 16 residues. With 4 bases removed from V and 7 bases from J, the gap between germline ends came to 24 bases. Germline-derived CDR1 and CDR2 are SGHKS and YYEKEE (reference sequence).

There are a few counts of this clonotype. This sequence joins TRBV19 and TRBJ1-1; the D is unclear. Germline assignment: CDR1 LNHDA and CDR2 SQIVND (reference sequence). V lost 7 bases and J 4 bases, leaving 16 bases between the germline ends. The CDR3 totals 14 residues. For the CDR3, the DNA is TGTGCCAGTACCACGGACGTGGGATTCACTGAAGCTTTCTTT. Its protein product is CASTTDVGFTEAFF. The entire variable domain, with the rest obtained from reference TRBV19 and TRBJ1-1, is as follows: DGGITQSPKYLFRKEGQNVTLSCEQNLNHDAMYWYRQDPGQGLRLIYYSQIVNDFQKGDIAEGYSVSREKKESFPLTVTSAQKNPTAFYLCASTTDVGFTEAFFGQGTRLTVV.

Only a few counts were recorded for this clonotype. A read error may account for a junction end that differs from germline. The chain uses TRBV7-7 and TRBJ2-5; D might be TRBD2 (6 bases). The germline CDR1 and CDR2 sequences are SSHAT and FNYEAQ (reference sequence). The CDR3 has 15 amino acids. The CDR3 protein is CASSFTRDFGETQYF. Here the CDR3 DNA reads TGTGCTAGCAGCTTCACCCGGGACTTCGGGGAGACCCAGTACTTC.

This clonotype was counted at least ten times. This chain links TRBV30 with TRBJ1-5; 9 bases agree with TRBD1. Germline V gene sequence: CDR1 GTSNPN, CDR2 SVGIG (reference sequence). J was trimmed by 6 bases and V by 1 base; bases with no gene match: 1. The length of the CDR3 is 13 residues. For the CDR3, the DNA is TGTGCCTGGAGTGGGACAGGGGCTCAGCCCCAGCATTTT. It codes for CAWSGTGAQPQHF.

The gene calls are TRBV12-3 or TRBV12-4 and TRBJ2-2, with TRBD2 matching 12 bases. The CDR3 sequence is 18 residues long. Trimming took 5 bases from V and 5 from J; bases not matched to a gene: 12. DNA of the CDR3: TGTGCCAGCAGTGAAGGGCTAGCGGGAGGGAGTTTTACCGGGGAGCTGTTTTTT. Residues: CASSEGLAGGSFTGELFF.

In its sample, this clonotype was seen many times. The chain joins TRBV4-1 to TRBJ2-7, with D tentatively TRBD2 (5 bases). With 1 base removed from V and 6 bases from J, the gap between germline ends came to 10 bases. Germline V gives CDR1 MGHRA, CDR2 YSYEKL. The CDR3 consists of 13 residues. CDR3 residues: CASSQASEGEQYF. The CDR3, as DNA: TGCGCCAGCAGCCAAGCGTCAGAGGGCGAGCAGTACTTC.

This clonotype was seen repeatedly, ten times or more. V is TRBV3-1 and J is TRBJ1-1, with D unclear. The CDR3 sequence is 14 residues long. Germline CDR1 reads LGHDT; CDR2 reads YNNKEL (reference sequence). The ends were cut back, 4 bases at V and 1 base at J, with 10 bases in the middle. The CDR3 protein is CASSPFHENTEAFF. The CDR3 DNA sequence: TGTGCCAGCAGCCCCTTTCATGAGAACACTGAAGCTTTCTTT.

This clonotype was observed a few times. The chain uses TRBV30 and TRBJ1-1; tentative D call: TRBD1 (6 bases). The CDR3 covers 12 residues. V dropped 6 bases and J dropped 3 bases, with 11 bases sitting between them. Germline V gene lookup returns CDR1 GTSNPN and CDR2 SVGIG (reference sequence). CDR3 amino acids: CACQGYHTEAFF. For the CDR3, the DNA is TGTGCCTGCCAGGGGTACCACACTGAAGCTTTCTTT.

This rearrangement joins TRBV28 to TRBJ2-1, with D perhaps matching TRBD1 (5 bases). CDR3 length: 19 residues. Germline V gene lookup returns CDR1 MDHEN and CDR2 SYDVKM. V was clipped by 3 bases and J by 0 bases, with 21 bases between them. CDR3 sequence (DNA): TGTGCCAGCAGTTTGGGTGGACCCCAAAGGGGCCTCTCCTACAATGAGCAGTTCTTC. It specifies CASSLGGPQRGLSYNEQFF.

This clonotype was observed many times. The chain joins TRBV20-1 to TRBJ1-2; maybe TRBD1 (6 bases). Trimming took 0 bases from V and 2 from J, leaving 10 bases between them. The CDR3 extends over 14 amino acids. The germline CDR1 and CDR2 sequences are DFQATT and SNEGSKA (reference sequence). The CDR3: CSARDPGTNYGYTF. In nucleotides, the CDR3 is TGCAGTGCTAGAGACCCCGGGACAAACTATGGCTACACCTTC.

The chain joins TRBV9 to TRBJ2-6, with a tentative D call TRBD1 (6 bases). The CDR3 runs 18 residues. Germline CDR1 and CDR2: SGDLS and YYNGEE. Trimming took off 0 bases at V and 1 base at J, with 14 bases between the two ends. The CDR3: CASSVDGTPNSGANVLTF. DNA for the CDR3: TGTGCCAGCAGCGTAGATGGGACACCAAATTCTGGGGCCAACGTCCTGACTTTC.

This clonotype has at least ten counts. The chain carries TRBV7-2 and TRBJ1-3; possibly TRBD1 for D (5 bases). Trimming stripped 1 base from V and 4 bases from J, with 8 bases between. This CDR3 contains 14 residues. CDR1 is SGHTA, CDR2 FQGNSA, per germline. This CDR3 reads CASSLDGAGNTIYF. The CDR3 region has the DNA TGTGCCAGCAGCTTAGATGGGGCGGGAAACACCATATATTTT.

The genes are TRBV10-2 and TRBJ1-5, with D possibly TRBD1 on 6 matching bases. Germline CDR1 and CDR2: WSHSY and SAAADI. CDR3 size: 15 residues. Trimming cost V 6 bases and J 0 bases, with 12 bases left between them. The CDR3 DNA follows: TGCGCCAGCAGAGACGACAGGTATAGCAATCAGCCCCAGCATTTT. Protein product: CASRDDRYSNQPQHF.